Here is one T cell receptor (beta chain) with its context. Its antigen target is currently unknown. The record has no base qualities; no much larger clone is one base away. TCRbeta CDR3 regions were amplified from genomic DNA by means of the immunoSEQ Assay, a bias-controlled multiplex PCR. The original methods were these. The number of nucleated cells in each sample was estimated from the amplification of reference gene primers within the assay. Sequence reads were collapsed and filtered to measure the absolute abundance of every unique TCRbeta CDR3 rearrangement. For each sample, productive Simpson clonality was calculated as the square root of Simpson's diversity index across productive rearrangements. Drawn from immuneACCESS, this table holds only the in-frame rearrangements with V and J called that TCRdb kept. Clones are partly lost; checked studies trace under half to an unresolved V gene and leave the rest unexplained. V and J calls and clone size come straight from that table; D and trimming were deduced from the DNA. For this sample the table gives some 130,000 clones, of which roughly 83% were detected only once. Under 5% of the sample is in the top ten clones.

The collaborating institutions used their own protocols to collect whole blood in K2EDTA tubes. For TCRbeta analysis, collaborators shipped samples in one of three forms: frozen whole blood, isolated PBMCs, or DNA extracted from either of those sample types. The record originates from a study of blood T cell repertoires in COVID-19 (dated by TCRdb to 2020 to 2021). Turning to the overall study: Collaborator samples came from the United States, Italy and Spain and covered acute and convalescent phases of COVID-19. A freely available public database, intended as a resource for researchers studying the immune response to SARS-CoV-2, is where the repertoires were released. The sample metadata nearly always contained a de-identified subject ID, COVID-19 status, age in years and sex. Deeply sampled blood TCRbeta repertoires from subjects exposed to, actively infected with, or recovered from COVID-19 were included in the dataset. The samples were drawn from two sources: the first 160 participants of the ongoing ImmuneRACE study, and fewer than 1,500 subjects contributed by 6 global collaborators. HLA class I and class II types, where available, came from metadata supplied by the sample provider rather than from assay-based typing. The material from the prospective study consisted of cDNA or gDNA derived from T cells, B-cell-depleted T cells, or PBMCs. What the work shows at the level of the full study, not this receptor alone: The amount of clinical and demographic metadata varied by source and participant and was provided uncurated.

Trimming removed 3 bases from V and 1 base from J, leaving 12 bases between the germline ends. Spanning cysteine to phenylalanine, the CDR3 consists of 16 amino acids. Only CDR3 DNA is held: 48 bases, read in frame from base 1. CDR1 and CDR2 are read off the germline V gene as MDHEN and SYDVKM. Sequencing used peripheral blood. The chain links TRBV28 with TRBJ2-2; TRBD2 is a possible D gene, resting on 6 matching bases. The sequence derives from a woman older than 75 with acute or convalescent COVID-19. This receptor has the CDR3 CASSFLRLGNTGELFF. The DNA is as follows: TGTGCCAGCAGTTTTCTCCGACTAGGGAACACCGGGGAGCTGTTTTTT.